Below, 9 T cell receptor beta chains from the same sample are listed, as sequenced in a study of OX40 agonist ivuxolimab in advanced cancers. Method: immunoSEQ multiplex PCR; TCRdb's copy keeps in-frame clones and lacks some. The sample yields roughly 70,000 clones, 65% to 85% seen once. Sample: CD4+ or CD8+ T cells sorted from blood, taken in a trial of the OX40 agonist ivuxolimab. These receptors all stem from an adult with an advanced solid tumor such as melanoma, head and neck, liver or kidney cancer.

The chain has TRBV2 and TRBJ1-4; no clear D gene. V shed 6 bases and J shed 0 bases, with 11 bases lying between them. The CDR3 totals 15 residues. Germline assignment: CDR1 SNHLY and CDR2 FYNNEI. The CDR3 sequence: CASRFQTATNEKLFF. As DNA, the CDR3 is TGTGCCAGCAGGTTCCAGACCGCAACTAATGAAAAACTGTTTTTT.

This clone has a single count. The chain recombines TRBV7-7 with TRBJ2-5; D is perhaps TRBD1 or TRBD2 (5 bases each). This CDR3 is built from 15 residues. Germline V gene sequence: CDR1 SSHAT, CDR2 FNYEAQ (reference sequence). Trimming removed 4 bases from V and 4 bases from J, with 16 bases in between. DNA for the CDR3: TGTGCCAGCAGCTCGGGGTGGGGGAGAGGAGAGACCCAGTACTTC. Protein sequence: CASSSGWGRGETQYF. The full variable domain, completed using reference TRBV7-7 and TRBJ2-5, is GAGVSQSPRYKVTKRGQDVTLRCDPISSHATLYWYQQALGQGPEFLTYFNYEAQPDKSGLPSDRFSAERPEGSISTLTIQRTEQRDSAMYRCASSSGWGRGETQYFGPGTRLLVL.

This clone has a handful of counts. V is TRBV14 and J is TRBJ2-5, with a possible D match to TRBD2 (5 bases). CDR3 length: 15 residues. V lost 4 bases, J lost 5 bases, and 17 bases lay in between. The germline V gene has CDR1 SGHDN and CDR2 FVKESK. CDR3 sequence (DNA): TGTGCCAGCAGCCTAAGGGCCGGGGTTGGGGAGACCCAGTACTTC. Encoded protein: CASSLRAGVGETQYF. Combining the CDR3 with reference TRBV14 and TRBJ2-5 gives the whole variable domain EAGVTQFPSHSVIEKGQTVTLRCDPISGHDNLYWYRRVMGKEIKFLLHFVKESKQDESGMPNNRFLAERTGGTYSTLKVQPAELEDSGVYFCASSLRAGVGETQYFGPGTRLLVL.

The chain joins TRBV19 to TRBJ1-2, with 9 bases aligning to TRBD1. Unmatched junction bases numbered 17, after V lost 3 bases and J lost 9 bases. CDR1 and CDR2 from the germline V gene are LNHDA and SQIVND (reference sequence). CDR3 size: 17 residues. This CDR3 is CASSIPGTGNFGSSYTF. CDR3 sequence (DNA): TGTGCCAGTAGTATCCCCGGGACAGGGAATTTCGGGTCGAGCTACACCTTC.

The chain links TRBV10-2 to TRBJ1-5; a possible D gene is TRBD1 (5 bases). The germline gives CDR1 WSHSY, CDR2 SAAADI. V lost 0 bases and J 5 bases, leaving 14 bases between the germline ends. The CDR3 totals 16 residues. The CDR3 DNA sequence: TGCGCCAGCAGTGAGTCAGGCCGGGGGGACCATCAGCCCCAGCATTTT. It encodes CASSESGRGDHQPQHF.

V usage is TRBV5-1 and J usage is TRBJ2-7; TRBD1 or TRBD2 may be the D gene (6 bases each). V lost 5 bases, J lost 7 bases, and 13 bases lay in between. The CDR3 runs to 12 residues. CDR1 and CDR2 from the germline V gene are SGHRS and YFSETQ. CDR3 in amino acids: CASSPGAREQYF. CDR3 bases: TGCGCCAGCAGTCCGGGGGCGAGGGAGCAGTACTTC.

The chain is built from TRBV6-5 and TRBJ1-4; TRBD1 matches at 8 bases. The CDR3 consists of 14 residues. Looked up from germline, CDR1 is MNHEY and CDR2 is SVGAGI. The ends lost 6 bases at V and 4 bases at J; junction bases unmatched: 4. CDR3 region: CASSYRGVNEKLFF. For the CDR3, the DNA is TGTGCCAGCAGCTACAGGGGGGTTAATGAAAAACTGTTTTTT.

This clone came up a few times. The rearrangement links TRBV5-4 to TRBJ1-2; 9 bases line up with TRBD1. Germline CDR1 is SGHNT and CDR2 is YYREEE (reference sequence). The CDR3 covers 17 residues. J gave up 2 bases and V 7 bases, and 15 bases lay outside the gene matches. The CDR3 nucleotides are TGTGCCAGCCGCCTGGAAACAGGGGGCAGTAAAAACTATGGCTACACCTTC. Translation gives CASRLETGGSKNYGYTF.

This clone was counted once. The chain combines TRBV5-4 with TRBJ1-6; 7 positions agree with TRBD1. Germline CDR1 SGHNT, CDR2 YYREEE (reference sequence). With 7 bases clipped from V and 7 bases from J, the junction kept 8 bases outside the gene matches. The CDR3 sequence is 14 residues long. Written as DNA, the CDR3 is TGTGCCAGCTCAGACGACAGGGTAAATTCACCCCTCCACTTT. It is translated as CASSDDRVNSPLHF.